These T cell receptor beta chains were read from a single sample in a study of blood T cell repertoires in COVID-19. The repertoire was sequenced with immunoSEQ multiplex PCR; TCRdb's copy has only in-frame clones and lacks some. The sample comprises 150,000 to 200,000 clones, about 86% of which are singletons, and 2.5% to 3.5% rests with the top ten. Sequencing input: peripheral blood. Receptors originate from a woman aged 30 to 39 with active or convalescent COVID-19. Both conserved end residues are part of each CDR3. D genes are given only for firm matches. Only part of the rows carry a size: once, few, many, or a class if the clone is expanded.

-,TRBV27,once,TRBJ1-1,TGTGCCAGCAGTTTCTTGGCGGTCGGTGTGAACACTGAAGCTTTCTTT,CASSFLAVGVNTEAFF
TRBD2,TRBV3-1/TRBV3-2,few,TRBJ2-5,TGTGCCAGCAGCCAGGCTAGCGGGGGACAAGAGACCCAGTACTTC,CASSQASGGQETQYF
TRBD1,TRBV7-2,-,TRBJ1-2,TGTGCCAGCAGCCCTCCGGGACAGGGGGCGCGAGGCTACACCTTC,CASSPPGQGARGYTF
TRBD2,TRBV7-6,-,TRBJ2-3,TGTGCCAGCAGCTTAGGGGGGGGAGGGCCGGATACGCAGTATTTT,CASSLGGGGPDTQYF
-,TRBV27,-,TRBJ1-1,TGTGCCAGCAGTTTATTCCCAGGGATCACTGAAGCTTTCTTT,CASSLFPGITEAFF
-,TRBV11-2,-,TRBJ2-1,TGTGCCAGCAGCCTAAATGAGCAGTTCTTC,CASSLNEQFF
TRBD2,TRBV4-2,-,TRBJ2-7,TGTGCCAGCAGCCAAGAGGTAGCGGGGAGCTCCTACGAGCAGTACTTC,CASSQEVAGSSYEQYF
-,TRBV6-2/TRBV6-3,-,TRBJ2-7,TGTGCCAGCAGTTCAAAAAACAGGGAGTTCTACGAGCAGTACTTC,CASSSKNREFYEQYF
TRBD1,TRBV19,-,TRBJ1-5,TGTGCCAGTAAAATGACAGGGAATCAGCCCCAGCATTTT,CASKMTGNQPQHF
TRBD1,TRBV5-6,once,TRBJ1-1,TGTGCCAGCAGCTTGGATCCACAGGGGCAGAACACTGAAGCTTTCTTT,CASSLDPQGQNTEAFF
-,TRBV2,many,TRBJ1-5,TGTGCCAGCAGTGAGGGGAGTAGCAATCAGCCCCAGCATTTT,CASSEGSSNQPQHF
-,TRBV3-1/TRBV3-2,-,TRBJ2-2,TGTGCCAGCAGCCAAGATCGGTCGTACGGGGACACCGGGGAGCTGTTTTTT,CASSQDRSYGDTGELFF
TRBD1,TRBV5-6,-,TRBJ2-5,TGTGCCAGCAGCTACTCAGGGGGAGAGACCCAGTACTTC,CASSYSGGETQYF
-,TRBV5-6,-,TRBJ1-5,TGTGCCAGCAGCCCCCCCAGCGGCAGGATCTACAATCAGCCCCAGCATTTT,CASSPPSGRIYNQPQHF
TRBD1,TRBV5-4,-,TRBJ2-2,TGTGCCAGCAGCTTGGCTGGGCAGGGGGCAAAAGGGGAGCTGTTTTTT,CASSLAGQGAKGELFF
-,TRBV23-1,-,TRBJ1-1,TGCGCCAGCAGTCAATCGTCAGGGGAAACTGAAGCTTTCTTT,CASSQSSGETEAFF
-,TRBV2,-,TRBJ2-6,TGTGCCAGCAGTGAGGAGGCAGGGGTAGGGGCCAACGTCCTGACTTTC,CASSEEAGVGANVLTF
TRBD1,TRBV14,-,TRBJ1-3,TGTGCCAGCAGTCAAACCAGGACAGGGGGCTTATCTGGAAACACCATATATTTT,CASSQTRTGGLSGNTIYF
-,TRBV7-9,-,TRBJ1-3,TGTGCCAGCAGCTTAGCGGTAGTGGGGGGGTCCGGAAACACCATATATTTT,CASSLAVVGGSGNTIYF
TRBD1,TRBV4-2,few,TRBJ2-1,TGTGCCAGCAGCGGAACCGGGACAGGGGCTAAAGAGCAGTTCTTC,CASSGTGTGAKEQFF
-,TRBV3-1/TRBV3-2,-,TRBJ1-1,TGTGCCAGCAGCCAAGTGGGACTCGCTTCAGAAGCTTTCTTT,CASSQVGLASEAFF
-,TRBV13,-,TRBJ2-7,TGTGCCAGCAGCCCCGGGTTGGCCAAGGCCTACGAGCAGTACTTC,CASSPGLAKAYEQYF
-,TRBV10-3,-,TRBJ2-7,TGTGCCATCAGTGAGTCGGTGGTGTTGCTCCCTAGGCCCTACGAGCAGTACTTC,CAISESVVLLPRPYEQYF
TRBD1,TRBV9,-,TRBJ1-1,TGTGCCAGCAGCGGAGGACAGGGTGGGATGAACACTGAAGCTTTCTTT,CASSGGQGGMNTEAFF
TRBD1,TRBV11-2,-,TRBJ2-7,TGTGCCAGCAGCTTAGGAGACAGGGGGTCCTACGAGCAGTACTTC,CASSLGDRGSYEQYF
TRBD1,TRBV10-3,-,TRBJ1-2,TGTGCCATCAGTGAGAAGTGGCGGACAGGGGGCAAGGGGGACTATGGCTACACCTTC,CAISEKWRTGGKGDYGYTF
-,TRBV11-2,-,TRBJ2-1,TGTGCCAGCAGCAATTCACCAGGGAGTCTGGCGGGGAATGAGCAGTTCTTC,CASSNSPGSLAGNEQFF
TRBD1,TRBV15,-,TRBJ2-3,TGTGCCACAAGGGACAGGGGGCACACAGATACGCAGTATTTT,CATRDRGHTDTQYF
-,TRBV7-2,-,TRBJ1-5,TGTGCCAGCAGCCCCGATGGGGCGTGGAGCAGGCAGCCCCAGCATTTT,CASSPDGAWSRQPQHF
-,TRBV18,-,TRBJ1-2,TGTGCCAGCTCACCAGGGGGGACCAATGACTATGGCTACACCTTC,CASSPGGTNDYGYTF
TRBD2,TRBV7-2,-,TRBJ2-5,TGTGCCAGCAGTCGGGAGGTGGTGGCGGCCCAGTACTTC,CASSREVVAAQYF
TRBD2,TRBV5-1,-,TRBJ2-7,TGCGCCAGCAGCTTGGTTAGCGGGAGGGCTACCTACGAGCAGTACTTC,CASSLVSGRATYEQYF
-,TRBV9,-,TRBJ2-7,TGTGCCAGCAGCCCAGGGCCGCGCTCGAGCTCCTACGAGCAGTACTTC,CASSPGPRSSSYEQYF
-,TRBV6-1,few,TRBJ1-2,TGTGCCAGCAGTGAACAACACCGGGGGTCCTACGGCTACACCTTC,CASSEQHRGSYGYTF
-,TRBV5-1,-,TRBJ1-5,TGCGCCAGCCGGGGGGACGGAAATCAGCCCCAGCATTTT,CASRGDGNQPQHF
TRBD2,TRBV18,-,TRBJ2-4,TGTGCCAGCTCACCACGCGCTAGCGGTGCTTCCAAAAACATTCAGTACTTC,CASSPRASGASKNIQYF
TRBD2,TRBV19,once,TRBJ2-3,TGTGCCAGTAGTATGGCTAGCGGGGGCCAGGATACGCAGTATTTT,CASSMASGGQDTQYF